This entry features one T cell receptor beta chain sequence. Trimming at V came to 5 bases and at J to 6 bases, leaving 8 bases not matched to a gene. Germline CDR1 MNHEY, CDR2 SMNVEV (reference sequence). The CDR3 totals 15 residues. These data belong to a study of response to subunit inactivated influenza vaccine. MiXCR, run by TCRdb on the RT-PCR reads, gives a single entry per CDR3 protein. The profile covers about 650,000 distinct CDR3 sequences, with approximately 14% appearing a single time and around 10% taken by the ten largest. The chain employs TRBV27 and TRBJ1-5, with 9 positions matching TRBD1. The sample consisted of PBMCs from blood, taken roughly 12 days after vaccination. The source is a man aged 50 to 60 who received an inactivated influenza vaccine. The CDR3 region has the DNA TGTGCCAGCAGTCCCGGGACAGGGTTTTTTCAGCCCCAGCATTTT. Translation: CASSPGTGFFQPQHF.